The rows below give T cell receptor beta chains drawn from one sample of a study of blood T cell repertoires in COVID-19. The protocol was immunoSEQ multiplex PCR, while the TCRdb copy is restricted to in-frame clones and leaves out a portion. The sample lists roughly 250,000 clones, around 88% occurring once. Sequenced: peripheral blood. These receptors all come from a man aged 30 to 39 with acute or convalescent COVID-19. The CDR3 runs from the conserved cysteine through the conserved F or W. A D gene is named only where the DNA matches it firmly. A row's size may be missing; if present it is once, few, many or a size class.

>once|-|TRBV2|TRBJ2-7
TGTGCCAGCAGTGAAAGGCAGGCGACCTACGAGCAGTACTTC
CASSERQATYEQYF
>once|-|TRBV5-6|TRBJ2-7
TGTGCCAGCAGCCCCAGACAGCACGAGCAGTACTTC
CASSPRQHEQYF
>-|-|TRBV10-3|TRBJ2-1
TGTGCCATCAGTGAGAGAAACAGGGAAGGGAATGAGCAGTTCTTC
CAISERNREGNEQFF
>-|-|TRBV5-1|TRBJ1-2
TGCGCCAGCAGCCCGACACAGGGCTCTGATGGCTACACCTTC
CASSPTQGSDGYTF
>-|-|TRBV28|TRBJ1-2
TGTGCCAGCAGTTTCAGTTGGGAGATTGGCTACACCTTC
CASSFSWEIGYTF
>-|-|TRBV5-1|TRBJ2-5
TGCGCCAGCAGCCACGAGGGACTTGCGCAAGAGACCCAGTACTTC
CASSHEGLAQETQYF
>few|TRBD1|TRBV3-1/TRBV3-2|TRBJ2-7
TGTGCCAGCAGCCTTCTCCGGGACAGGGTCGACGAGCAGTACTTC
CASSLLRDRVDEQYF
>-|TRBD2|TRBV3-1/TRBV3-2|TRBJ2-6
TGTGCCAGCAGAGCCCAGGGGACTAGCCACTCTGGGGCCAACGTCCTGACTTTC
CASRAQGTSHSGANVLTF
>-|-|TRBV3-1/TRBV3-2|TRBJ1-2
TGTGCCAGCAGCCAGGTACCGTACAGCTATGGCTACACCTTC
CASSQVPYSYGYTF
>-|TRBD1|TRBV11-3|TRBJ2-2
TGTGCCAGCAGCTTAACAGGGGGCCGCACCGGGGAGCTGTTTTTT
CASSLTGGRTGELFF
>-|TRBD2|TRBV30|TRBJ2-1
TGTGCCTGGAGTCGCGGGGGGGGCGACAATGAGCAGTTCTTC
CAWSRGGGDNEQFF
>-|-|TRBV27|TRBJ2-7
TGTGCCAGCAGTTTGGGAACAGGGATCTACGAGCAGTACTTC
CASSLGTGIYEQYF
>-|TRBD2|TRBV9|TRBJ2-3
TGTGCCAGCAGCGTAGCGCTGGGAGGGGTAGATACGCAGTATTTT
CASSVALGGVDTQYF
>-|-|TRBV28|TRBJ2-1
TGTGCCAGCAGAGATAGCGGCAACAATGAGCAGTTCTTC
CASRDSGNNEQFF
>-|TRBD1|TRBV2|TRBJ2-7
TGTGCCAGCAGTGACCCCGGGACAGTGAAAAACTCCTACGAGCAGTACTTC
CASSDPGTVKNSYEQYF
>-|-|TRBV7-3|TRBJ2-1
TGTGCCAGCAGCCTAGAAAAAGGGGGTTACAATGAGCAGTTCTTC
CASSLEKGGYNEQFF
>-|-|TRBV4-1|TRBJ2-6
TGCGCCAGCAGCCCGCCGGTATCTGGGGCCAACGTCCTGACTTTC
CASSPPVSGANVLTF
>-|-|TRBV5-1|TRBJ2-7
TGCGCCAGCAGCGTGACAGCTTCTTTCTCCTACGAGCAGTACTTC
CASSVTASFSYEQYF
>-|TRBD1|TRBV7-8|TRBJ1-6
TGTGCCAGCAGCTTAGACAGGGGGCCTTATCATTCACCCCTCCACTTT
CASSLDRGPYHSPLHF
>-|TRBD2|TRBV5-1|TRBJ2-3
TGCGCCAGCCAGATGAAAAGGACTAGCGGGAGTACAGATACGCAGTATTTT
CASQMKRTSGSTDTQYF
>-|-|TRBV30|TRBJ2-1
TGTGCCTGGAGCCCCGCGGCTGAGCAGTTCTTC
CAWSPAAEQFF
>-|TRBD1|TRBV2|TRBJ2-2
TGTGCCAGCAGGTGGGACAGCCCAACCGGGGAGCTGTTTTTT
CASRWDSPTGELFF
>-|TRBD1|TRBV30|TRBJ1-1
TGTGCCTGGAGTGGACAGGGGAGTGCTGAAGCTTTCTTT
CAWSGQGSAEAFF
>-|TRBD2|TRBV6-1|TRBJ2-3
TGTGCCAGCAGTGATACGGGACTAGCGGGAGATACGCAGTATTTT
CASSDTGLAGDTQYF
>-|TRBD1|TRBV6-5|TRBJ1-1
TGTGCCAGCATTTTGACAGGGCTGAACACTGAAGCTTTCTTT
CASILTGLNTEAFF
>-|-|TRBV28|TRBJ2-7
TGTGCCAGCACCCCCGGGGGAATGTCCTACGAGCAGTACTTC
CASTPGGMSYEQYF
>once|-|TRBV6-5|TRBJ2-4
TGTGCCAGCAGTTACGCTCGGGGGGCGAACATTCAGTACTTC
CASSYARGANIQYF
>-|TRBD1|TRBV27|TRBJ1-3
TGTGCCAGCAGCATCGACAGGGGCTCTGGAAACACCATATATTTT
CASSIDRGSGNTIYF
>once|TRBD1|TRBV7-9|TRBJ1-2
TGTGCCAGCAGCTCGGTAGGACAGGACTATGGCTACACCTTC
CASSSVGQDYGYTF
>-|-|TRBV27|TRBJ1-5
TGTGCCAGCAGTGGACACGGAGGGAATCAGCCCCAGCATTTT
CASSGHGGNQPQHF
>-|TRBD1|TRBV4-1|TRBJ2-2
TGCGCCAGCAGCCCCTCCGGGACAGGGAATGGCGGGGAGCTGTTTTTT
CASSPSGTGNGGELFF
>once|-|TRBV5-4|TRBJ2-7
TGTGCCAGCAGCTTAGACAGACGCTCCTACGAGCAGTACTTC
CASSLDRRSYEQYF
>-|TRBD2|TRBV15|TRBJ2-1
TGTGCCACCTCGTTCCCGGGAGGTATCTACAATGAGCAGTTCTTC
CATSFPGGIYNEQFF
>-|TRBD1|TRBV4-2|TRBJ2-2
TGTGCCAGCAGCCAAGACTCCGGGACAGTGACCGGGGAGCTGTTTTTT
CASSQDSGTVTGELFF
>-|-|TRBV19|TRBJ1-2
TGTGCCAGTAGTATAGTTCCCGGAGGCTCCGCTAACTATGGCTACACCTTC
CASSIVPGGSANYGYTF
>-|-|TRBV6-4|TRBJ1-1
TGTGCCAGCAGTGTACAGGGCGGTGCCCGTGAAGCTTTCTTT
CASSVQGGAREAFF
>-|-|TRBV4-2|TRBJ1-3
TGTGCCAGCAGCCGTAATCCTTCGGTCGACTCCATATATTTT
CASSRNPSVDSIYF
>-|-|TRBV9|TRBJ1-1
TGTGCCAGCAGCGTAGTAGTTAGTTCGAACACTGAAGCTTTCTTT
CASSVVVSSNTEAFF
>-|-|TRBV9|TRBJ2-2
TGTGCCAGCAGCTTCAGGGTTACCGGGGAGCTGTTTTTT
CASSFRVTGELFF
>-|-|TRBV27|TRBJ2-2
TGTGCCAGCAGTCAGGACCTGGCCGCGGGTCCCGGGGAGCTGTTTTTT
CASSQDLAAGPGELFF
>-|TRBD1|TRBV11-2|TRBJ2-7
TGTGCCAGCAGCCCCCGACAGGGGCCCTACGAGCAGTACTTC
CASSPRQGPYEQYF
>-|TRBD1|TRBV18|TRBJ1-1
TGTGCCAGCTCACCATATTGGACAGGGGACACTGAAGCTTTCTTT
CASSPYWTGDTEAFF
>-|TRBD1|TRBV7-3|TRBJ2-2
TGTGCCAGCAGCTCGTCCCGGGACAGGTACACCGGGGAGCTGTTTTTT
CASSSSRDRYTGELFF
>-|-|TRBV12-3/TRBV12-4|TRBJ2-7
TGTGCCAGCGCCCCGACTAGCTCCTACGAGCAGTACTTC
CASAPTSSYEQYF
>-|-|TRBV9|TRBJ1-5
TGTGCCCGCGGGGGACTAGGGGGGCCGAATCAGCCCCAGCATTTT
CARGGLGGPNQPQHF
>-|-|TRBV7-9|TRBJ1-2
TGTGCCAGCAGCTCCGGTGGTGGCTACACCTTC
CASSSGGGYTF
>-|-|TRBV7-6|TRBJ2-5
TGTGCCAGCAGCTTGACTGCGGAAGAGACCCAGTACTTC
CASSLTAEETQYF
>-|-|TRBV14|TRBJ1-5
TGTGCCAGCAGCCAGCTCGAACTCACAGGGACCTTGGAGAGCAATCAGCCCCAGCATTTT
CASSQLELTGTLESNQPQHF
>-|-|TRBV3-1/TRBV3-2|TRBJ1-1
TGTGCCAGCAGCCACTCCAGTGGTACTGAAGCTTTCTTT
CASSHSSGTEAFF
>-|-|TRBV6-5|TRBJ1-6
TGTGCCAGCAACCGGGGGGGACCACGTTCACCCCTCCACTTT
CASNRGGPRSPLHF